Below, 5 T cell receptor beta chains from the same sample are listed, as sequenced in a study of cytomegalovirus exposure and HLA in healthy donors. PCR amplification relied on 60 Vbeta primers (plus 13 Jbeta primers). Produced via immunoSEQ multiplex PCR; TCRdb's table is partial and in-frame only. The repertoire holds roughly 100,000 clones, with 83% as singletons. Specimen: PBMCs. The receptors derive from a man aged 18 to 29 in good health and CMV-seronegative.

This clone was detected only a few times. This chain joins TRBV11-2 and TRBJ2-5; possible D gene TRBD1, 7 bases. The CDR3 is 15 residues long. Germline values: CDR1 SGHAT, CDR2 FQNNGV. Trimming pared 5 bases from V and 4 bases from J, leaving 17 bases between. This CDR3 reads CASSATGRLRETQYF. CDR3 bases: TGTGCCAGCAGCGCGACAGGGAGGTTACGAGAGACCCAGTACTTC.

In its sample, this clone was seen a few times. The V and J genes are TRBV10-3 and TRBJ1-3; 7 positions agree with TRBD1. Looked up from germline, CDR1 is ENHRY and CDR2 is SYGVKD. The CDR3 length is 16 residues. The junction had 16 bases not matched to a gene; V was cut back by 5 bases and J by 9 bases. The CDR3 is CAISSGTVSDRATIYF. Written as DNA, the CDR3 is TGTGCCATCAGTTCCGGGACAGTATCGGATCGGGCCACCATATATTTT.

The chain couples TRBV28 to TRBJ2-7; D not resolved. Trimming removed 8 bases from V and 3 bases from J, with 5 bases in between. The CDR3 sequence is 10 residues long. The germline CDR1 and CDR2 sequences are MDHEN and SYDVKM. CDR3 in DNA: TGTGCCAGCGGCAGCTACGAGCAGTACTTC. This encodes CASGSYEQYF.

The gene calls are TRBV15 and TRBJ2-7; D is perhaps TRBD2 (5 bases). The CDR3 extends over 14 amino acids. V shed 5 bases and J shed 0 bases, with 11 bases lying between them. Germline V CDR1 and CDR2: LNHNV, YYDKDF (reference sequence). CDR3 bases: TGTGCCACCAGCCCCATGAGGGCCTCCTACGAGCAGTACTTC. Residues: CATSPMRASYEQYF.

The chain couples TRBV5-6 to TRBJ2-1, with 8 bases identical to TRBD2. The CDR3 sequence is 15 residues long. With 6 bases clipped from V and 2 bases from J, the junction kept 7 bases outside the gene matches. Germline V gene data show CDR1 as SGHDT and CDR2 as YYEEEE. This chain's CDR3 is CASTPGGATYNEQFF. In DNA, the CDR3 is TGTGCCAGCACCCCGGGGGGGGCCACCTACAATGAGCAGTTCTTC.